This entry is about one TCR beta chain. Antigen: not known. It was with 60 Vbeta and 13 Jbeta primers that the PCR ran. Only in-frame clones appear in the TCRdb table, and some are missing; sequencing was by immunoSEQ multiplex PCR. The sample consists of fewer than 250,000 clones, roughly 88% of them appearing once. With 6 bases removed from V and 1 base from J, the gap between germline ends came to 9 bases. The CDR3 loop spans 13 amino acids. CDR1 is MNHNS and CDR2 is SASEGT in the germline V gene. These data come from a study of cytomegalovirus exposure and HLA in healthy donors. When sampled, the donors appeared nominally healthy, though they likely had unrecorded immune exposures. General study findings and limits: Serostatus for CMV was the only available immune exposure information.

This clonotype was sampled from a boy under 10 years old in good health and CMV-seronegative. Sequencing was performed on PBMCs. The chain carries TRBV6-1 and TRBJ1-1; no clear D. The CDR3 sequence: CASRETWNTEAFF. CDR3 sequence (DNA): TGTGCCAGCAGGGAGACTTGGAACACTGAAGCTTTCTTT.